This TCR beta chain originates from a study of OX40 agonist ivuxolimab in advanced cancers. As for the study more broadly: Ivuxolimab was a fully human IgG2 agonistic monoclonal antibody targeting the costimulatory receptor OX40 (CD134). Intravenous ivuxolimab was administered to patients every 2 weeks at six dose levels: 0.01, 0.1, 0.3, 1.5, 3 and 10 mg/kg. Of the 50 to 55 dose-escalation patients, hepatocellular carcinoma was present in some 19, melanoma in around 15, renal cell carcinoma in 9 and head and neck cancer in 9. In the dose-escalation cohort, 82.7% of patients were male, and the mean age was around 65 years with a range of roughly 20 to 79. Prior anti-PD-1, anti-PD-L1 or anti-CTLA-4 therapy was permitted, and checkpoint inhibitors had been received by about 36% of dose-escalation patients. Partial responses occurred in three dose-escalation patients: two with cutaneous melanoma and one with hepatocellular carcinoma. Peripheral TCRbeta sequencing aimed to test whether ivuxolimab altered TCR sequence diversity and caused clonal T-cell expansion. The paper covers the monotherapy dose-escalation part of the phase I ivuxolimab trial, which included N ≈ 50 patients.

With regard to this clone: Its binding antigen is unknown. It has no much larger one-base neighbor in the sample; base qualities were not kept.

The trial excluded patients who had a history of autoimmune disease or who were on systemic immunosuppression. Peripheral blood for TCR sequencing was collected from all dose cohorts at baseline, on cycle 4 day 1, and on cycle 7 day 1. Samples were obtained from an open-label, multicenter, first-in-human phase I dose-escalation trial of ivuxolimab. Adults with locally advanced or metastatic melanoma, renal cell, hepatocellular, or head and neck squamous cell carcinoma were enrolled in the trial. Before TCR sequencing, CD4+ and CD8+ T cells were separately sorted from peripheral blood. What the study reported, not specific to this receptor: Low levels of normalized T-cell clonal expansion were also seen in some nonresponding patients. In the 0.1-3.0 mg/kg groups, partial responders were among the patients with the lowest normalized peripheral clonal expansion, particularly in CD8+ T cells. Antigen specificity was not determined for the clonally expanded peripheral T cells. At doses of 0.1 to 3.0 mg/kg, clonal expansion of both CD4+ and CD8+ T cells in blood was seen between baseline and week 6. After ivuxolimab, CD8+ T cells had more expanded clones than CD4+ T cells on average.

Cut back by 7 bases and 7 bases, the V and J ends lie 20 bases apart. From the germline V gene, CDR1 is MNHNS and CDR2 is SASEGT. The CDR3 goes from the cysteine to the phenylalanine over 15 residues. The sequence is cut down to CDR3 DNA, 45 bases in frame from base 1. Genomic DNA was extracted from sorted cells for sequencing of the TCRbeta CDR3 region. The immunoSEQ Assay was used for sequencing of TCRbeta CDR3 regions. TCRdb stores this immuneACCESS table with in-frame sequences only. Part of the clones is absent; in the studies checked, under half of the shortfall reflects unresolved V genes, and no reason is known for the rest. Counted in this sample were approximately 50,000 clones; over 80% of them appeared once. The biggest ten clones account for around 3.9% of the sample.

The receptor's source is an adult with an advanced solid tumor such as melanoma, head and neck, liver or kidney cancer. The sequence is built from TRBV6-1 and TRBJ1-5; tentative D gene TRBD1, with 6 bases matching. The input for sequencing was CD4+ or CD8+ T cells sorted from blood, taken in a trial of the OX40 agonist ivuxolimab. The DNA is TGTGCCAGCATTCCCCTATTGGAGGGGGGACAGCCCCAGCATTTT. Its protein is CASIPLLEGGQPQHF.